Sequencing of this T cell receptor beta chain was carried out in a study of blood T cells in healthy people across ages. This clonotype has only a few counts. The second PCR ran about 6 to 11 cycles with a sample-barcoded 5' primer and J-beta primers. MiXCR, applied by TCRdb to the 5' RACE reads, yields one record per CDR3 protein. The sample lists around 520,000 distinct CDR3 sequences, about 27% occurring once. These data also formed part of another study, on T cells of mothers and their children. As that study records: The authors detected no persistent microchimeric T cell clones.

Specimen: blood. This clonotype was obtained from a boy aged 2 to 10 in good health.

CDR3 sequence: CASSSNGDAISPLHF. DNA of the CDR3: TGCGCCAGCAGCTCCAACGGTGATGCCATTTCACCCCTCCACTTT. The chain is built from TRBV5-1 and TRBJ1-6; D gene unclear. The CDR3 has 15 residues. Germline CDR1 and CDR2: SGHRS and YFSETQ. Trimming stripped 3 bases from V and 9 bases from J, with 16 bases between.